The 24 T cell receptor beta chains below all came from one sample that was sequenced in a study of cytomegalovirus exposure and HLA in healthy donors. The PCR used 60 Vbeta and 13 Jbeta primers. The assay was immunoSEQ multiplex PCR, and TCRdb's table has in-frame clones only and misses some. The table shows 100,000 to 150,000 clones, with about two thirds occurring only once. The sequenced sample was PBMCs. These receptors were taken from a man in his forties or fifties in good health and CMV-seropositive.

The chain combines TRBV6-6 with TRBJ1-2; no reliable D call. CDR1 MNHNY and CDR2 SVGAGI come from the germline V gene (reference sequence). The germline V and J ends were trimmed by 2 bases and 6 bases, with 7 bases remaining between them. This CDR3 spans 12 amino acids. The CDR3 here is CASSYSLDGYTF. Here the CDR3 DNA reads TGTGCCAGCAGTTACAGCCTCGATGGCTACACCTTC.

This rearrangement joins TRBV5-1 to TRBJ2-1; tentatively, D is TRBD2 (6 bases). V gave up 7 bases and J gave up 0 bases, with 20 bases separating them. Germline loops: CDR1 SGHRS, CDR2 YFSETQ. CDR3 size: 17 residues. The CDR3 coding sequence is TGCGCCAGCGCCTCCAGACTAGACTCGAGCTCCTACAATGAGCAGTTCTTC. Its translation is CASASRLDSSSYNEQFF.

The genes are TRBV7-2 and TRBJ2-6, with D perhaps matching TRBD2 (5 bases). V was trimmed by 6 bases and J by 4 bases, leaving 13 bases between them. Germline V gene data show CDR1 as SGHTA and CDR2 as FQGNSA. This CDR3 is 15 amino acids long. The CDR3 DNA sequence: TGTGCCAGCAGGGCCGCGGGCTCAGGGGCCAACGTCCTGACTTTC. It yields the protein CASRAAGSGANVLTF.

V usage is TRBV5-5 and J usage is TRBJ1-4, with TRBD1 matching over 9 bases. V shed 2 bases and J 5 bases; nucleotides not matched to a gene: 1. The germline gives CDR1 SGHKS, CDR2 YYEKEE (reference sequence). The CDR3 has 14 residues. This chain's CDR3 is CASSLQGANEKLFF. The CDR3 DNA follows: TGTGCCAGCAGCTTACAGGGGGCGAATGAAAAACTGTTTTTT.

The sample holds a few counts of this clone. CDR3 region: CASSLESRTGLQGTQYF. DNA of the CDR3: TGTGCCAGCAGCTTAGAGAGCAGGACAGGGTTACAGGGGACCCAGTACTTC. The chain combines TRBV7-2 with TRBJ2-5, with TRBD1 identical over 8 bases. The length of the CDR3 is 17 residues. V dropped 1 base and J dropped 7; count of bases not matched to a gene: 14. Germline V gene sequence: CDR1 SGHTA, CDR2 FQGNSA.

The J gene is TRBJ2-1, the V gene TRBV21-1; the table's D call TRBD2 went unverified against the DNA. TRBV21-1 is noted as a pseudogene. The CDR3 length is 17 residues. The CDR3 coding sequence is TGTGCCAGCAGCCCACGGGGGACTAGCGGGAGAGGGAGTGAGCAGTTCTTC. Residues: CASSPRGTSGRGSEQFF.

The DNA of the CDR3 is TGCGCCAGCCGGACAGGGAATTCACCCCTCCACTTT. Translation: CASRTGNSPLHF. The chain employs TRBV5-1 and TRBJ1-6; TRBD1 matches 8 bases. The V and J ends lost 7 bases and 7 bases, in that order; junction bases with no gene match: 1. This CDR3 contains 12 residues. Germline V gene lookup returns CDR1 SGHRS and CDR2 YFSETQ.

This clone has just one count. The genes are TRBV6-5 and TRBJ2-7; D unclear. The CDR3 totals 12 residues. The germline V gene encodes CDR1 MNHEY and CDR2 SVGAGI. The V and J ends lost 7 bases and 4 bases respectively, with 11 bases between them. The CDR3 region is CASMAGGYEQYF. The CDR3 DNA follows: TGTGCCAGCATGGCCGGCGGATACGAGCAGTACTTC.

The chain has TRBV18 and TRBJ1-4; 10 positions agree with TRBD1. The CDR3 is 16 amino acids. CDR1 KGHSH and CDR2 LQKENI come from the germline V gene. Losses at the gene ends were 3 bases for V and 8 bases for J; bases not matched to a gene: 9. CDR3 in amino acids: CASSPGFGQGGEKLFF. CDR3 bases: TGTGCCAGCTCACCGGGTTTTGGACAGGGGGGAGAAAAACTGTTTTTT.

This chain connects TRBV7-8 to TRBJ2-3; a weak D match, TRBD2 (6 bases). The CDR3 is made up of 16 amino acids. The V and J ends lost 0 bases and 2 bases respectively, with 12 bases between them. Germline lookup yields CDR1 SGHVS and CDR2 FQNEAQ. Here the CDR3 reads CASSLASGRSTDTQYF. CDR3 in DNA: TGTGCCAGCAGCTTAGCCTCCGGGAGATCCACAGATACGCAGTATTTT.

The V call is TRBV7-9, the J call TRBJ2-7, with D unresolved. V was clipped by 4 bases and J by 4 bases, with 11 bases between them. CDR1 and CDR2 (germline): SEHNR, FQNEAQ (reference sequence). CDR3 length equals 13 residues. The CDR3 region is CASSYAGVYEQYF. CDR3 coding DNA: TGTGCCAGCAGCTACGCCGGAGTATACGAGCAGTACTTC.

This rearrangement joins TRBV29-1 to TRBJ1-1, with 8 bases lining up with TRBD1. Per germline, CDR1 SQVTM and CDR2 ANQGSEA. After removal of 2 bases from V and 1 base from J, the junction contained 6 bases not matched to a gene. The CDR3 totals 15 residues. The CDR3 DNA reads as TGCAGCGTTGAATATCAAGGGACAGGGAACACTGAAGCTTTCTTT. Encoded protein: CSVEYQGTGNTEAFF.

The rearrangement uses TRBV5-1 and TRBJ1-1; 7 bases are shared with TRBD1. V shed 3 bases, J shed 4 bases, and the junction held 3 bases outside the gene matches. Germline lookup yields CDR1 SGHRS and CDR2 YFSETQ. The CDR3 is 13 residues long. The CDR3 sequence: CASSSWDSTEAFF. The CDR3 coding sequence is TGCGCCAGCAGCTCTTGGGACAGCACTGAAGCTTTCTTT.

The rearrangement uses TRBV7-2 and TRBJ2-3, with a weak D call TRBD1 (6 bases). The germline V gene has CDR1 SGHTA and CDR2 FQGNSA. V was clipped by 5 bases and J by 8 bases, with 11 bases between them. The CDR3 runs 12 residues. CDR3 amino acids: CASSQQGTTQYF. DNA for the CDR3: TGTGCCAGCAGCCAACAGGGTACTACGCAGTATTTT.

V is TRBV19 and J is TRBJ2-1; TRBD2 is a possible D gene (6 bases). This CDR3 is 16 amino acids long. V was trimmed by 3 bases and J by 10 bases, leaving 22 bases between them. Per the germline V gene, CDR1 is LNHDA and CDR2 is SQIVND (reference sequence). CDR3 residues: CASSIVGRGGRGEQFF. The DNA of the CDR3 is TGTGCCAGTAGTATTGTCGGCCGAGGAGGACGGGGGGAGCAGTTCTTC.

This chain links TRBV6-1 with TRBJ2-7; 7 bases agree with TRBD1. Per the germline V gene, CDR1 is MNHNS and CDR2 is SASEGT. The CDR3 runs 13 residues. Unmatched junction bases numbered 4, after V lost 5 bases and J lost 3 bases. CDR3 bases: TGTGCCAGCAGTTCCCGGGACAGCTACGAGCAGTACTTC. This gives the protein CASSSRDSYEQYF.

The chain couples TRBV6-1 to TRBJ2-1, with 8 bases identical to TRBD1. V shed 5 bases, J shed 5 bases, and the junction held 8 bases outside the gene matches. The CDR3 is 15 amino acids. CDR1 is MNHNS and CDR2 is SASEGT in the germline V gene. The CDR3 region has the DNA TGTGCCAGCAGTCCGCAGGGGGCCGGCCACAATGAGCAGTTCTTC. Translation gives CASSPQGAGHNEQFF.

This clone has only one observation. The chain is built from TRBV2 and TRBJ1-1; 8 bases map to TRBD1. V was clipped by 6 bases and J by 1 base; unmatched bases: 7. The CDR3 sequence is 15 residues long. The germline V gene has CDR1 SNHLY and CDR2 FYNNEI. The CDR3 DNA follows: TGTGCCAGCAGAGGACAGGGCCATCCGAACACTGAAGCTTTCTTT. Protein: CASRGQGHPNTEAFF.

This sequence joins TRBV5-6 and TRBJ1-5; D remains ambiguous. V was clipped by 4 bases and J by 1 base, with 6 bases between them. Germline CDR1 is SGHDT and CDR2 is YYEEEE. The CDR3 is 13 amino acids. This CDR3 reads CASSVGSNQPQHF. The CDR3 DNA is TGTGCCAGCAGCGTCGGGAGCAATCAGCCCCAGCATTTT. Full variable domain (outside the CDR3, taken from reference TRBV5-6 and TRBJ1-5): DAGVTQSPTHLIKTRGQQVTLRCSPKSGHDTVSWYQQALGQGPQFIFQYYEEEERQRGNFPDRFSGHQFPNYSSELNVNALLLGDSALYLCASSVGSNQPQHFGDGTRLSIL.

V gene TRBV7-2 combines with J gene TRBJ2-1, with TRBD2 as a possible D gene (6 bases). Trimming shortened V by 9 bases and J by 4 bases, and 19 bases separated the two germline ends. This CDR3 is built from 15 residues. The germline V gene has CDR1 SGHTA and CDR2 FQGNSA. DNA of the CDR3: TGTGCCAGTAAGCAACAACTAGGAGGGTACAATGAGCAGTTCTTC. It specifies CASKQQLGGYNEQFF.

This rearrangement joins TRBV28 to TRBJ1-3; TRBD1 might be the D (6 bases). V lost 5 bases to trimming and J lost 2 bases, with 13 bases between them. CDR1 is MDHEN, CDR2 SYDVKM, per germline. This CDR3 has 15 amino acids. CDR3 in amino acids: CASSGAGGTGNTIYF. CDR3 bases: TGTGCCAGCAGTGGGGCGGGGGGCACTGGAAACACCATATATTTT.

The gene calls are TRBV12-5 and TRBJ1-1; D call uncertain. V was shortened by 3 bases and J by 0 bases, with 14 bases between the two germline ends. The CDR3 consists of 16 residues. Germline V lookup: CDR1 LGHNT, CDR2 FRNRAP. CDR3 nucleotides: TGTGCTAGTGGTTTTTTATTGGCAGGCTTGAACACTGAAGCTTTCTTT. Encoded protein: CASGFLLAGLNTEAFF. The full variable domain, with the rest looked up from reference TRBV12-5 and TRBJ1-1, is DARVTQTPRHKVTEMGQEVTMRCQPILGHNTVFWYRQTMMQGLELLAYFRNRAPLDDSGMPKDRFSAEMPDATLATLKIQPSEPRDSAVYFCASGFLLAGLNTEAFFGQGTRLTVV.

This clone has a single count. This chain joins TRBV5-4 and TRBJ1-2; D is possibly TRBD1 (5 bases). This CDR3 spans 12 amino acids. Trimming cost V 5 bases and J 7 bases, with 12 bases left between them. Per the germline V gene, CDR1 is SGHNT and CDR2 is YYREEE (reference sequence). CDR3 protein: CASRGGESGYTF. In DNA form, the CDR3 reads TGTGCCAGCAGGGGGGGAGAAAGTGGCTACACCTTC.

CDR3 sequence: CASTSDGTYEQYF. For the CDR3, the DNA is TGTGCCAGCACCTCGGACGGGACCTACGAGCAGTACTTC. The chain recombines TRBV13 with TRBJ2-7, with D perhaps matching TRBD2 (5 bases). In germline, CDR1 is PRHDT, CDR2 FYEKMQ (reference sequence). The CDR3 contains 13 residues. The ends were cut back, 7 bases at V and 2 bases at J, with 12 bases in the middle. The entire variable domain, with the rest obtained from reference TRBV13 and TRBJ2-7, is as follows: AAGVIQSPRHLIKEKRETATLKCYPIPRHDTVYWYQQGPGQDPQFLISFYEKMQSDKGSIPDRFSAQQFSDYHSELNMSSLELGDSALYFCASTSDGTYEQYFGPGTRLTVT.